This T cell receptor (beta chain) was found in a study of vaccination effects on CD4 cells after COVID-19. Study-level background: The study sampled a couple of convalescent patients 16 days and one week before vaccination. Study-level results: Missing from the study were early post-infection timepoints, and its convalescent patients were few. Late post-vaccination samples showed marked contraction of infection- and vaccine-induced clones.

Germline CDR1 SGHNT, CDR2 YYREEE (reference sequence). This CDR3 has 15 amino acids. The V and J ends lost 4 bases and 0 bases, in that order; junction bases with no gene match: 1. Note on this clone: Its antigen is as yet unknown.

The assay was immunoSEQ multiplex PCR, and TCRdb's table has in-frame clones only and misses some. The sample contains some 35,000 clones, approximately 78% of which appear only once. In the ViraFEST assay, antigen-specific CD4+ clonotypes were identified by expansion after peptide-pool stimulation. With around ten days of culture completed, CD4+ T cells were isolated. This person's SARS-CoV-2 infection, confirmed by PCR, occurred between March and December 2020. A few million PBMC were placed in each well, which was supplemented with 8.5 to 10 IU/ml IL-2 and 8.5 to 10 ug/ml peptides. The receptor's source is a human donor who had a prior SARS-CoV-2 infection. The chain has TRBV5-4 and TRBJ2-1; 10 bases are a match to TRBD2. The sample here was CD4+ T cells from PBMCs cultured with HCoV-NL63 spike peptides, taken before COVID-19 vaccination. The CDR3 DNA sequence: TGTGCCAGCAGCCGGACTAGCGGCTCCTACAATGAGCAGTTCTTC. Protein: CASSRTSGSYNEQFF. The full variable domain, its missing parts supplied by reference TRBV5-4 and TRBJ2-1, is ETGVTQSPTHLIKTRGQQVTLRCSSQSGHNTVSWYQQALGQGPQFIFQYYREEENGRGNFPPRFSGLQFPNYSSELNVNALELDDSALYLCASSRTSGSYNEQFFGPGTRLTVL.